What follows are 32 T cell receptor beta chains derived from one specimen sequenced in a study of T cells in Graves' hyperthyroidism and ophthalmopathy. It was RNA transcripts that yielded the amplified TCR beta CDR3 regions. First-round RT-PCR targeting the TCR CDR3 was performed with the HTBI primer set. TCRdb recomputed calls from the multiplex PCR reads with MiXCR, one row per CDR3 protein. This sample has 690,000 or so distinct CDR3 sequences, with around a sixth found just once. The sequenced material came from blood. These receptor sequences come from a woman aged 50 to 60 with Graves' hyperthyroidism that later progressed to Graves' ophthalmopathy.

The V and J genes are TRBV12-3 or TRBV12-4 and TRBJ1-3, with no clear D. This CDR3 comprises 16 residues. Trimming stripped 10 bases from V and 0 bases from J, with 19 bases between. The CDR3 coding sequence is TGTGCCACCGATCCAATGGGGAGACCCTCTGGAAACACCATATATTTT. Its protein product is CATDPMGRPSGNTIYF.

This clonotype has a single count. This chain joins TRBV15 and TRBJ2-1; no reliable D call. Trimming cost V 2 bases and J 0 bases, with 11 bases left between them. The CDR3 extends over 16 amino acids. CDR1 and CDR2 (germline): LNHNV, YYDKDF (reference sequence). CDR3 DNA: TGTGCCACCAGCAGACGGACCGGCAGCTCCTACAATGAGCAGTTCTTC. Translated, it gives CATSRRTGSSYNEQFF.

This clonotype was recorded at least ten times. The chain links TRBV6-1 to TRBJ2-5; 11 bases are shared with TRBD1. Germline V gene sequence: CDR1 MNHNS, CDR2 SASEGT. Unmatched junction bases numbered 1, after V lost 3 bases and J lost 1 base. There are 15 residues in the CDR3. CDR3 in DNA: TGTGCCAGCAGTGAGGGGACAGGGGGCCAAGAGACCCAGTACTTC. Amino acid sequence: CASSEGTGGQETQYF.

This clonotype was detected many times. The V call is TRBV20-1, the J call TRBJ2-3; 14 bases map to TRBD2. CDR1 DFQATT and CDR2 SNEGSKA come from the germline V gene (reference sequence). The CDR3 is 21 amino acids. Trimming took 6 bases from V and 4 from J; bases not matched to a gene: 24. The CDR3 bases are TGCAGTGCACACCCCGACTTGACTAGCGGGGGGGCGAATTTGGGGGCAGATACGCAGTATTTT. Translating it yields CSAHPDLTSGGANLGADTQYF.

In this sample, this clonotype turned up many times. The chain's CDR3 is CASSQDRGRLTEAFF. CDR3 DNA sequence: TGTGCCAGCAGTCAAGACAGGGGGCGCTTGACTGAAGCTTTCTTT. The chain employs TRBV12-3 or TRBV12-4 and TRBJ1-1; 10 bases map to TRBD1. This CDR3 has 15 amino acids. V lost 5 bases, J lost 5 bases, and 8 bases stayed unmatched.

This clonotype has only one observation. This chain links TRBV3-1 with TRBJ2-1, with 13 positions matching TRBD2. There are 16 residues in the CDR3. V was pared by 4 bases and J by 8 bases, with 8 bases of the junction left unmatched. Germline V lookup: CDR1 LGHDT, CDR2 YNNKEL (reference sequence). This CDR3 reads CASSLRLAGGTDEQFF. CDR3 DNA: TGTGCCAGCAGCCTCCGACTAGCGGGGGGAACGGATGAGCAGTTCTTC.

This clonotype has ten or more counts. V usage is TRBV20-1 and J usage is TRBJ1-4, with D possibly matching TRBD1 (5 bases). The germline V gene encodes CDR1 DFQATT and CDR2 SNEGSKA (reference sequence). The V end was cut by 3 bases, the J end by 6 bases, with 11 bases between. The CDR3 runs to 13 residues. CDR3 region: CSARRQGHEKLFF. The CDR3 region has the DNA TGCAGTGCTAGGCGGCAGGGACATGAAAAACTGTTTTTT.

There are a few counts of this clonotype. The chain is built from TRBV6-1 and TRBJ1-6, with D hard to call. Trimming left V 3 bases short and J 4 bases short, with 7 bases between. The CDR3 loop spans 14 amino acids. Germline assignment: CDR1 MNHNS and CDR2 SASEGT. Here the CDR3 reads CASSDRPYNSPLHF. In DNA, the CDR3 is TGTGCCAGCAGTGACAGACCTTATAATTCACCCCTCCACTTT.

This chain links TRBV15 with TRBJ2-5; no definite D call. Germline loops: CDR1 LNHNV, CDR2 YYDKDF (reference sequence). V gave up 0 bases and J gave up 5 bases, with 13 bases separating them. This CDR3 is 15 amino acids long. The CDR3 sequence is CATSRDPILGETQYF. CDR3 nucleotide sequence: TGTGCCACCAGCAGAGATCCAATTTTAGGGGAGACCCAGTACTTC.

The V gene is TRBV6-5, the J gene TRBJ2-5; 7 bases align to TRBD1. The CDR3 contains 16 residues. CDR1 MNHEY and CDR2 SVGAGI come from the germline V gene. The V gene end was trimmed by 4 bases and the J gene end by 4 bases; junction bases not matched to a gene: 12. The CDR3 is CASSSERQGRGETQYF. CDR3 DNA: TGTGCCAGCAGTTCCGAAAGACAGGGTAGAGGAGAGACCCAGTACTTC.

This clonotype was found many times. This chain connects TRBV12-3 or TRBV12-4 to TRBJ2-7; D not certain. The ends were cut back, 7 bases at V and 2 bases at J, with 12 bases in the middle. The CDR3 is 13 amino acids. CDR3 in amino acids: CASTQDWAYEQYF. CDR3 nucleotides: TGTGCCAGCACCCAAGACTGGGCCTACGAGCAGTACTTC.

Only a few counts were recorded for this clonotype. This sequence joins TRBV19 and TRBJ1-2, with TRBD1 as a possible D gene (5 bases). The CDR3 runs 15 residues. Germline V gives CDR1 LNHDA, CDR2 SQIVND (reference sequence). V gave up 4 bases and J gave up 4 bases, with 16 bases separating them. CDR3 DNA: TGTGCCAGTAGTAACCAAGCAGGGTCCCGCTATGGCTACACCTTC. The encoded protein is CASSNQAGSRYGYTF.

This clonotype has at least ten counts. The gene calls are TRBV5-1 and TRBJ2-3, with 9 nucleotides matching TRBD2. This CDR3 contains 16 residues. From germline, CDR1 is SGHRS and CDR2 YFSETQ. J gave up 4 bases and V 0 bases, and 6 bases lay outside the gene matches. The DNA for the CDR3 is TGCGCCAGCAGCTTGGCCCTCGCGGGGGGGCCAGATACGCAGTATTTT. Translated, it gives CASSLALAGGPDTQYF.

The chain links TRBV9 to TRBJ2-1, with no clear D. Germline CDR1 reads SGDLS; CDR2 reads YYNGEE. CDR3 length equals 17 residues. Between the trimmed V and J ends, which lost 0 bases and 0 bases, there was a span of 13 bases. CDR3 coding DNA: TGTGCCAGCAGCGTAGTGGATATTAGAAACTCCTACAATGAGCAGTTCTTC. It codes for CASSVVDIRNSYNEQFF.

This rearrangement joins TRBV2 to TRBJ1-2; D is unresolved. The CDR3 sequence is 14 residues long. Deletions cut 11 bases from V and 3 bases from J, with 19 bases between. Germline assignment: CDR1 SNHLY and CDR2 FYNNEI. CDR3 sequence: CAGSPKDQDYGYTF. In DNA form, the CDR3 reads TGTGCCGGGTCTCCAAAGGACCAGGACTATGGCTACACCTTC. The full variable domain, completed using reference TRBV2 and TRBJ1-2, is EPEVTQTPSHQVTQMGQEVILRCVPISNHLYFYWYRQILGQKVEFLVSFYNNEISEKSEIFDDQFSVERPDGSNFTLKIRSTKLEDSAMYFCAGSPKDQDYGYTFGSGTRLTVV.

V and J are TRBV9 and TRBJ2-2, with no clear D. Trimming stripped 7 bases from V and 3 bases from J, with 13 bases between. The CDR3 loop spans 14 amino acids. Germline V gene data show CDR1 as SGDLS and CDR2 as YYNGEE. The CDR3 reads CASCYQPHTGELFF. In DNA, the CDR3 is TGTGCCAGCTGCTACCAGCCCCACACCGGGGAGCTGTTTTTT. Looking up the rest from reference TRBV9 and TRBJ2-2 gives the full variable domain: DSGVTQTPKHLITATGQRVTLRCSPRSGDLSVYWYQQSLDQGLQFLIQYYNGEERAKGNILERFSAQQFPDLHSELNLSSLELGDSALYFCASCYQPHTGELFFGEGSRLTVL.

J is TRBJ2-2 and V is TRBV7-9, with D possibly TRBD2 on 5 matching bases. The germline gives CDR1 SEHNR, CDR2 FQNEAQ (reference sequence). V was clipped by 10 bases and J by 2 bases, with 20 bases between them. The CDR3 runs to 16 residues. CDR3 amino acids: CATRHRTGKNTGELFF. The CDR3 DNA reads as TGTGCCACCAGACACCGGACGGGGAAAAACACCGGGGAGCTGTTTTTT.

This clonotype was observed at least ten times. J is TRBJ1-4 and V is TRBV2, with 7 bases identical to TRBD1. Germline CDR1 is SNHLY and CDR2 is FYNNEI. The CDR3 length is 16 residues. With V trimmed by 6 bases and J by 8 bases, 15 bases remained unmatched. CDR3 in amino acids: CASRKEGAATQEKLFF. The CDR3, as DNA: TGTGCCAGCAGGAAGGAGGGGGCCGCCACCCAAGAAAAACTGTTTTTT. The entire variable domain, with the rest obtained from reference TRBV2 and TRBJ1-4, is as follows: EPEVTQTPSHQVTQMGQEVILRCVPISNHLYFYWYRQILGQKVEFLVSFYNNEISEKSEIFDDQFSVERPDGSNFTLKIRSTKLEDSAMYFCASRKEGAATQEKLFFGSGTQLSVL.

The table lists this clonotype with a few counts. This chain joins TRBV6-5 and TRBJ1-2; 10 positions agree with TRBD1. CDR1 is MNHEY and CDR2 is SVGAGI in the germline V gene. The V gene end was trimmed by 1 base and the J gene end by 4 bases; junction bases not matched to a gene: 9. The CDR3 sequence is 17 residues long. Here the CDR3 DNA reads TGTGCCAGCAGTTACTGGATAGGGACAGGGGAGATCTATGGCTACACCTTC. Encoded protein: CASSYWIGTGEIYGYTF.

This clonotype has a handful of counts. The CDR3 is CASSVGDHYNEQFF. In DNA form, the CDR3 reads TGTGCCAGCAGCGTAGGGGACCACTACAATGAGCAGTTCTTC. The chain employs TRBV9 and TRBJ2-1; the D call may be TRBD1 or TRBD2 (5 bases each). Germline CDR1 SGDLS, CDR2 YYNGEE. The CDR3 has 14 residues. V was cut by 0 bases and J by 3 bases, with 7 bases left in between. The variable domain in full, with the rest retrieved from reference TRBV9 and TRBJ2-1, is DSGVTQTPKHLITATGQRVTLRCSPRSGDLSVYWYQQSLDQGLQFLIQYYNGEERAKGNILERFSAQQFPDLHSELNLSSLELGDSALYFCASSVGDHYNEQFFGPGTRLTVL.

CDR3 amino acids: CASSLVAGEGKTQYF. The CDR3, as DNA: TGTGCCAGCAGCTTAGTAGCGGGGGAGGGGAAGACCCAGTACTTC. This rearrangement joins TRBV7-6 to TRBJ2-5; the match to TRBD2 covers 9 bases. V lost 1 base, J lost 6 bases, and 6 bases stayed unmatched. Germline-derived CDR1 and CDR2 are SGHVS and FNYEAQ. The CDR3 loop spans 15 amino acids.

This clonotype was seen repeatedly, ten times or more. This rearrangement joins TRBV7-2 to TRBJ1-4; the match to TRBD1 covers 7 bases. The ends lost 5 bases at V and 6 bases at J; junction bases unmatched: 9. CDR3 size: 15 residues. Germline V gene sequence: CDR1 SGHTA, CDR2 FQGNSA. The CDR3 protein is CASSPQTGPDEKLFF. In nucleotides, the CDR3 is TGTGCCAGCAGCCCACAGACAGGGCCTGATGAAAAACTGTTTTTT.

This clonotype occurred a few times. The CDR3 loop is CASRRDRGGGSPLHF. CDR3 in DNA: TGTGCCAGCAGAAGGGACAGGGGGGGGGGGTCACCCCTCCACTTT. The chain uses TRBV2 and TRBJ1-6; 11 bases fit TRBD1. There are 15 residues in the CDR3. V shed 6 bases and J 10 bases; nucleotides not matched to a gene: 8. Germline V gene data show CDR1 as SNHLY and CDR2 as FYNNEI.

This clonotype came up a few times. CDR3 region: CASSLRGTGDTQYF. The DNA for the CDR3 is TGTGCCAGCAGCCTCAGGGGTACCGGAGATACGCAGTATTTT. The chain joins TRBV7-9 to TRBJ2-3, with a weak D call TRBD1 (6 bases). This CDR3 has 14 amino acids. The ends were cut back, 5 bases at V and 5 bases at J, with 14 bases in the middle. Germline CDR1 reads SEHNR; CDR2 reads FQNEAQ (reference sequence).

The rearrangement joins TRBV5-8 to TRBJ1-5, with 9 bases fitting TRBD1. Unmatched junction bases numbered 8, after V lost 4 bases and J lost 6 bases. Germline CDR1 and CDR2: SGHTS and YDEGEE. The CDR3 length is 15 residues. CDR3 protein: CASSTYRGLGQPQHF. In DNA, the CDR3 is TGTGCCAGCAGCACCTACAGGGGGCTCGGTCAGCCCCAGCATTTT.

The J gene is TRBJ2-1, the V gene TRBV29-1, with TRBD2 identical over 9 bases. The germline V gene encodes CDR1 SQVTM and CDR2 ANQGSEA. The CDR3 runs to 16 residues. After removal of 5 bases from V and 1 base from J, the junction contained 9 bases not matched to a gene. The CDR3 bases are TGCAGCGTTCCTTCGGGACTAGCTGAGTCCTACAATGAGCAGTTCTTC. Amino acids: CSVPSGLAESYNEQFF.

At least ten counts were recorded for this clonotype. The chain links TRBV2 to TRBJ2-3; D perhaps matches TRBD1 (5 bases). CDR3 length equals 14 residues. V lost 7 bases to trimming and J lost 1 base, with 12 bases between them. CDR1 and CDR2 from the germline V gene are SNHLY and FYNNEI. The CDR3 nucleotides read TGTGCCAGCAATACGGGCAGGGGCACAGATACGCAGTATTTT. Protein sequence: CASNTGRGTDTQYF. Using reference TRBV2 and TRBJ2-3 for the parts outside the CDR3, the full variable domain is EPEVTQTPSHQVTQMGQEVILRCVPISNHLYFYWYRQILGQKVEFLVSFYNNEISEKSEIFDDQFSVERPDGSNFTLKIRSTKLEDSAMYFCASNTGRGTDTQYFGPGTRLTVL.

This clonotype occurred a few times. The chain couples TRBV20-1 to TRBJ1-3, with unresolved D. CDR3 length: 14 residues. CDR1 is DFQATT, CDR2 SNEGSKA, per germline (reference sequence). Trimming cost V 0 bases and J 4 bases, with 10 bases left between them. In nucleotides, the CDR3 is TGCAGTGCTAGAGATGCCCGGCGGGGAAACACCATATATTTT. As protein: CSARDARRGNTIYF.

This clonotype has at least ten counts. The CDR3 DNA is TGCGCCAGCAGCTTGGATAGTACCACCGGGGAAGCTTTCTTT. As protein: CASSLDSTTGEAFF. V and J are TRBV5-1 and TRBJ1-1; D call uncertain. The CDR3 extends over 14 amino acids. V lost 0 bases, J lost 8 bases, and 14 bases lay in between. Germline CDR1 SGHRS, CDR2 YFSETQ.

This clonotype was observed many times. The V gene is TRBV18, the J gene TRBJ1-1; D gene unclear. CDR3 length: 14 residues. CDR1 is KGHSH and CDR2 is LQKENI in the germline V gene. V was pared by 4 bases and J by 3 bases, with 12 bases between. The CDR3 here is CASSLRGSDTEAFF. The DNA of the CDR3 is TGTGCCAGCTCACTCCGGGGTTCAGACACTGAAGCTTTCTTT.

The chain has TRBV11-2 and TRBJ1-4; TRBD1 aligns across 8 bases. The CDR3 runs to 17 residues. Germline assignment: CDR1 SGHAT and CDR2 FQNNGV. Trimming at V came to 3 bases and at J to 0 bases, leaving 6 bases not matched to a gene. CDR3 bases: TGTGCCAGCAGCTTCAGACAGGGGCCGACAACTAATGAAAAACTGTTTTTT. This codes for CASSFRQGPTTNEKLFF.

The chain uses TRBV27 and TRBJ1-1; D uncertain. CDR3 length: 11 amino acids. CDR1 is MNHEY, CDR2 SMNVEV, per germline (reference sequence). The V end was cut by 11 bases, the J end by 0 bases, with 7 bases between. Here the CDR3 DNA reads TGTGCCGGAACAGTGAACACTGAAGCTTTCTTT. Its translation is CAGTVNTEAFF.